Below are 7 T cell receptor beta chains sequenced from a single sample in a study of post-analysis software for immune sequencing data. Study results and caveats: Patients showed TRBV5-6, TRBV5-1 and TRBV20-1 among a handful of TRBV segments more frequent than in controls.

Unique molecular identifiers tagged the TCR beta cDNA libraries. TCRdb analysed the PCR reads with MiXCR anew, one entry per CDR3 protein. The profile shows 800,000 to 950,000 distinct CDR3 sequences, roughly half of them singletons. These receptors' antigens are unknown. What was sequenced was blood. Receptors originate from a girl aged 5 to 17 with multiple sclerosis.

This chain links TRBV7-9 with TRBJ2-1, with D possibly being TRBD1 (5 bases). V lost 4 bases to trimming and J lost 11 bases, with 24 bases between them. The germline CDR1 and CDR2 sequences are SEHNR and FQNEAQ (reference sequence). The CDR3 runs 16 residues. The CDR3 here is CASSSQDTGSRDKQFF. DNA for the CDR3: TGTGCCAGCAGCTCCCAGGACACAGGTTCTAGGGATAAGCAGTTCTTC.

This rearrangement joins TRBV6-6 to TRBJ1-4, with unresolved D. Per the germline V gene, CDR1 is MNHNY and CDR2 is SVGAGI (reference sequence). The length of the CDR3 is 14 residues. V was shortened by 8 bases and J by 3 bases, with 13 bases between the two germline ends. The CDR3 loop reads CASHERAANEKLFF. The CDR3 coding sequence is TGTGCCAGCCATGAGCGGGCAGCTAATGAAAAACTGTTTTTT.

DNA of the CDR3: TGCAGCGCCACGGACAGAATGAACACTGAAGCTTTCTTT. It codes for CSATDRMNTEAFF. The J gene is TRBJ1-1, the V gene TRBV29-1; tentative D call: TRBD1 (6 bases). This CDR3 contains 13 residues. V was trimmed by 7 bases and J by 0 bases, leaving 12 bases between them. The germline CDR1 and CDR2 sequences are SQVTM and ANQGSEA.

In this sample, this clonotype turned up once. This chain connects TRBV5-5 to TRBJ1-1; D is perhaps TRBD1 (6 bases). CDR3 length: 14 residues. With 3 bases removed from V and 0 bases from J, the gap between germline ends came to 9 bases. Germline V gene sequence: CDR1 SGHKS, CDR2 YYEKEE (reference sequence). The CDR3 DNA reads TGTGCCAGCAGCTCGACAGGTCTGAACACTGAAGCTTTCTTT. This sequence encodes CASSSTGLNTEAFF.

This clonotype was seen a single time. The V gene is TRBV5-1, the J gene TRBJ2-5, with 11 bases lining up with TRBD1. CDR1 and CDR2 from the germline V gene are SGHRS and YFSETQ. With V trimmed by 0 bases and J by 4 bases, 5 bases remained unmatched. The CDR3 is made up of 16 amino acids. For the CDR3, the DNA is TGCGCCAGCAGCTTGGGGACAGGGGGCGCCTCAGAGACCCAGTACTTC. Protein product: CASSLGTGGASETQYF.

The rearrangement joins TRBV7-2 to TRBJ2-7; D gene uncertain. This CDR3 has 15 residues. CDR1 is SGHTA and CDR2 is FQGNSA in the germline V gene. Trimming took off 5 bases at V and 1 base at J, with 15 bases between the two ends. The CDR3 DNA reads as TGTGCCAGCAGCCCCCCGCCGGGCAGGTCCTACGAGCAGTACTTC. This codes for CASSPPPGRSYEQYF.

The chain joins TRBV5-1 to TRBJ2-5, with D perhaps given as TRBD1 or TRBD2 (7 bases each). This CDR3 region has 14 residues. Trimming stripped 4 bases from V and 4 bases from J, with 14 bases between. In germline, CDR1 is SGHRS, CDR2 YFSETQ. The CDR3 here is CASSTDREGETQYF. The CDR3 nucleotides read TGCGCCAGCAGCACTGACAGGGAGGGAGAGACCCAGTACTTC.